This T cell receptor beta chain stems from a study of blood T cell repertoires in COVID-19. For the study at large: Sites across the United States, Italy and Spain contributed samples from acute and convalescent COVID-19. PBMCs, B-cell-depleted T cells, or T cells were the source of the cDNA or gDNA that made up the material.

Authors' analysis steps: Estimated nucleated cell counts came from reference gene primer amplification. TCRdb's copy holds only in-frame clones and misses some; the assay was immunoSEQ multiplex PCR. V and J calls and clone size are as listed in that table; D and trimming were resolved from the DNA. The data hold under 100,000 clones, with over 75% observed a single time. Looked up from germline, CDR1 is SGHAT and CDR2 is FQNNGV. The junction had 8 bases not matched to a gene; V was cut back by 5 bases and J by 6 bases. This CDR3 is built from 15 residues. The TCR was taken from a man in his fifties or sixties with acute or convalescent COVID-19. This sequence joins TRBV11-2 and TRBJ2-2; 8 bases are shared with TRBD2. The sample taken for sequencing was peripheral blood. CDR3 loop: CASSLSTAGAGELFF. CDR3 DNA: TGTGCCAGCAGCCTATCCACAGCGGGGGCCGGGGAGCTGTTTTTT.